A single sample is the source of the 7 T cell receptor beta chains below, sequenced in a study of human T cells and chemical hapten exposure. Time point of the sample: pre-sensitization, week 0. Indicated treatment: therapeutic diphenylcyclopropenone sensitization with weekly scalp DPC. TCRdb reprocessed the RACE reads with MiXCR, giving one entry per CDR3 protein. The sample yields 350,000 to 400,000 distinct CDR3 sequences, roughly 4.6% seen once. The sequencing used whole blood, collected in connection with sensitization to the hapten diphenylcyclopropenone (DPC). All receptors derive from a woman aged 45-65 years with alopecia areata. Some clones in this sample may be carry-over from other donors' samples.

This chain links TRBV28 with TRBJ2-7; TRBD2 matches at 7 bases. The CDR3 loop spans 19 amino acids. V trimming: 7 bases; J trimming: 3 bases; junction bases outside the gene matches: 24. Germline loops: CDR1 MDHEN, CDR2 SYDVKM. CDR3 loop: CASTIAPGTTASRGYEQYF. The CDR3 bases are TGTGCCAGCACCATTGCCCCGGGGACTACGGCGAGTAGGGGCTACGAGCAGTACTTC.

This clonotype has just a few counts. V gene TRBV5-1 combines with J gene TRBJ1-4; D is uncertain. Trimming took 5 bases from V and 7 from J, leaving 12 bases between them. The CDR3 consists of 13 residues. Germline values: CDR1 SGHRS, CDR2 YFSETQ. CDR3 sequence (DNA): TGCGCCAGCAGTAAGGCGGAGCCTGAAAAACTGTTTTTT. It is translated as CASSKAEPEKLFF. The full variable domain, its missing parts supplied by reference TRBV5-1 and TRBJ1-4, is KAGVTQTPRYLIKTRGQQVTLSCSPISGHRSVSWYQQTPGQGLQFLFEYFSETQRNKGNFPGRFSGRQFSNSRSEMNVSTLELGDSALYLCASSKAEPEKLFFGSGTQLSVL.

At least ten counts were recorded for this clonotype. This chain connects TRBV5-4 to TRBJ2-1; either TRBD1 or TRBD2 may fit D (5 bases each). The ends were cut back, 7 bases at V and 5 bases at J, with 10 bases in the middle. CDR1 and CDR2 from the germline V gene are SGHNT and YYREEE (reference sequence). This CDR3 is built from 12 residues. The CDR3 DNA follows: TGTGCCAGCTCACGAGGGGACAATGAGCAGTTCTTC. Protein sequence: CASSRGDNEQFF. Combining the CDR3 with reference TRBV5-4 and TRBJ2-1 gives the whole variable domain ETGVTQSPTHLIKTRGQQVTLRCSSQSGHNTVSWYQQALGQGPQFIFQYYREEENGRGNFPPRFSGLQFPNYSSELNVNALELDDSALYLCASSRGDNEQFFGPGTRLTVL.

This clonotype was detected many times. The chain links TRBV29-1 to TRBJ1-2; 7 nucleotides match TRBD1. The CDR3 extends over 14 amino acids. Germline assignment: CDR1 SQVTM and CDR2 ANQGSEA. The V and J ends lost 6 bases and 3 bases, in that order; junction bases with no gene match: 10. CDR3 sequence reads: CSVSGQEGDYGYTF. The CDR3 region has the DNA TGCAGCGTCTCTGGACAGGAAGGGGACTATGGCTACACCTTC.

This clonotype was observed many times. The V and J genes are TRBV7-6 and TRBJ2-3; the D call may be TRBD1 or TRBD2 (5 bases each). Germline values: CDR1 SGHVS, CDR2 FNYEAQ. V lost 4 bases to trimming and J lost 6 bases, with 11 bases between them. The CDR3 has 13 amino acids. The CDR3 DNA sequence: TGTGCCAGCAGCTGGGGACCGCGGGATACGCAGTATTTT. As protein: CASSWGPRDTQYF.

The chain joins TRBV9 to TRBJ1-5; TRBD1 matches 8 bases. Germline V gene sequence: CDR1 SGDLS, CDR2 YYNGEE. The V segment lost 2 bases and the J segment 4 bases; nucleotides outside the gene matches: 8. The CDR3 consists of 16 residues. The CDR3 nucleotides are TGTGCCAGCAGCGTCGGGACAGGCCCCGGGAATCAGCCCCAGCATTTT. The encoded protein is CASSVGTGPGNQPQHF.

Worth noting for this clonotype: This may come from a read error, since a much larger clone is one base off. The chain couples TRBV29-1 to TRBJ2-7; the match to TRBD1 covers 9 bases. Losses at the gene ends were 7 bases for V and 6 bases for J; bases not matched to a gene: 10. Germline assignment: CDR1 SQVTM and CDR2 ANQGSEA. This CDR3 has 13 amino acids. The CDR3 loop reads CSAGPGTGLEQYF. The CDR3 nucleotides read TGCAGCGCTGGTCCAGGGACAGGGCTCGAGCAGTACTTC.